The 11 T cell receptor beta chains reported below all come from one sample, sequenced in a study of blood T cell repertoires in COVID-19 (TCRdb year 2020). The library was made by the immunoSEQ multiplex PCR assay. TCRdb carries this immuneACCESS record with in-frame sequences only. Its versions omit some clonotypes, under half of them owing to an unresolved V gene in the studies checked, with the rest unexplained. This sample gives around 140,000 clones in total; roughly 75% of them show up just once. The ten biggest clones cover over 5% of the sample. The sample comprised PBMCs or T cells enriched from blood (not recorded which). These receptors all come from a woman between 45 and 65 years old who had recovered from COVID-19.

V and J are TRBV7-9 and TRBJ2-4; D is possibly TRBD2 (5 bases). Germline loops: CDR1 SEHNR, CDR2 FQNEAQ (reference sequence). Trimming pared 7 bases from V and 0 bases from J, leaving 13 bases between. The CDR3 extends over 15 amino acids. Here the CDR3 DNA reads TGTGCCAGCACCAGCGGTTTGGTAGCCAAAAACATTCAGTACTTC. It is translated as CASTSGLVAKNIQYF.

This rearrangement joins TRBV28 to TRBJ2-1; D is possibly TRBD1 (5 bases). V lost 8 bases and J 8 bases, leaving 25 bases between the germline ends. The CDR3 covers 16 residues. Germline V lookup: CDR1 MDHEN, CDR2 SYDVKM. The CDR3 protein is CASAGTATGPWDEQFF. Here the CDR3 DNA reads TGTGCCAGCGCCGGAACCGCCACAGGTCCCTGGGATGAGCAGTTCTTC. The full variable domain, its missing parts supplied by reference TRBV28 and TRBJ2-1, is DVKVTQSSRYLVKRTGEKVFLECVQDMDHENMFWYRQDPGLGLRLIYFSYDVKMKEKGDIPEGYSVSREKKERFSLILESASTNQTSMYLCASAGTATGPWDEQFFGPGTRLTVL.

This chain joins TRBV6-5 and TRBJ1-1; D is undetermined. The CDR3 totals 16 residues. Trimming stripped 0 bases from V and 1 base from J, with 12 bases between. Germline V gene sequence: CDR1 MNHEY, CDR2 SVGAGI. The CDR3 bases are TGTGCCAGCAGTTACTCGAGGTGGAGGACGAACACTGAAGCTTTCTTT. Encoded protein: CASSYSRWRTNTEAFF.

The chain recombines TRBV27 with TRBJ2-2, with TRBD2 identical over 10 bases. Germline V CDR1 and CDR2: MNHEY, SMNVEV (reference sequence). This CDR3 comprises 16 residues. Germline trimming cut 1 base from V and 13 bases from J; bases unmatched to any gene: 12. CDR3 sequence: CASSLWPSGGAQGLFF. The CDR3 nucleotides are TGTGCCAGCAGTTTATGGCCCAGCGGGGGGGCCCAGGGGCTGTTTTTT.

This clone was picked up a small number of times. CDR3 residues: CASSPFGGPQHF. CDR3 coding DNA: TGTGCCAGCAGTCCTTTTGGAGGGCCCCAGCATTTT. The chain joins TRBV27 to TRBJ1-5; D is unresolved. The CDR3 has 12 amino acids. Germline assignment: CDR1 MNHEY and CDR2 SMNVEV (reference sequence). Trimming left V 5 bases short and J 9 bases short, with 11 bases between.

Only a few counts were recorded for this clone. The rearrangement joins TRBV10-3 to TRBJ1-3, with D maybe TRBD1 (6 bases). Germline assignment: CDR1 ENHRY and CDR2 SYGVKD. Trimming left V 8 bases short and J 4 bases short, with 15 bases between. This CDR3 has 14 residues. The CDR3 is CAILPQGEGNTIYF. In DNA, the CDR3 is TGTGCCATCTTACCACAGGGAGAGGGAAACACCATATATTTT.

The CDR3 DNA is TGTGCCAGCAGTTCCACCGGGACAGAGGGCACAGATACGCAGTATTTT. The encoded protein is CASSSTGTEGTDTQYF. The chain employs TRBV28 and TRBJ2-3; the match to TRBD1 covers 7 bases. From germline, CDR1 is MDHEN and CDR2 SYDVKM. Trimming took 4 bases from V and 1 from J; bases not matched to a gene: 8. This CDR3 contains 16 residues.

A single count supports this clone. The chain has TRBV9 and TRBJ1-4, with D possibly TRBD1 on 5 matching bases. V was trimmed by 3 bases and J by 0 bases, leaving 15 bases between them. The CDR3 sequence is 17 residues long. Looked up from germline, CDR1 is SGDLS and CDR2 is YYNGEE. CDR3: CASSGQGIPATNEKLFF. CDR3 bases: TGTGCCAGCAGCGGTCAGGGTATCCCTGCAACTAATGAAAAACTGTTTTTT.

The rearrangement uses TRBV10-1 and TRBJ2-1, with 9 bases lining up with TRBD2. This CDR3 is 15 amino acids long. J was trimmed by 7 bases and V by 2 bases; bases with no gene match: 6. The germline V gene encodes CDR1 WNHNN and CDR2 SYGVQD (reference sequence). CDR3 in DNA: TGCGCCAGCAGTGAGCTGGCTAGCGGGGTAAATGAGCAGTTCTTC. This encodes CASSELASGVNEQFF.

The rearrangement joins TRBV5-8 to TRBJ1-3; D not resolved. Per germline, CDR1 SGHTS and CDR2 YDEGEE. The ends were cut back, 0 bases at V and 0 bases at J, with 7 bases in the middle. CDR3 size: 15 residues. The CDR3 reads CASSLDVASGNTIYF. The DNA for the CDR3 is TGTGCCAGCAGCTTGGATGTAGCCTCTGGAAACACCATATATTTT.

As regards this clone: At the DNA level, this CDR3 is encoded by other sequences in the same sample as well. CDR3: CASSSGTGSGNTIYF. CDR3 nucleotide sequence: TGCGCCAGCAGCTCCGGGACAGGGTCTGGAAACACCATATATTTT. This sequence joins TRBV5-1 and TRBJ1-3; 9 bases fit TRBD1. Germline CDR1 SGHRS, CDR2 YFSETQ. The CDR3 contains 15 residues. J gave up 1 base and V 3 bases, and 2 bases lay outside the gene matches.